Listed below are T cell receptor beta chains from one sample, sequenced in a study of blood T cell repertoires in COVID-19. The repertoire was sequenced with immunoSEQ multiplex PCR; TCRdb's copy has only in-frame clones and lacks some. The sample has about 280,000 clones; roughly 87% are singletons. Material: PBMCs or T cells enriched from blood (not recorded which). The source is a woman aged 40 to 50 who had recovered from COVID-19. CDR3s include the opening cysteine and the closing phenylalanine or tryptophan. A D gene is named only where the DNA matches it firmly. Part of the rows lack a size; the others show once, few, many or a class for expanded clones.

clone_size	v_call	d_call	j_call	cdr3_aa	cdr3_nt
NA	TRBV18	TRBD1	TRBJ1-4	CASSPGPTGGSTNEKLFF	TGTGCCAGCTCACCGGGGCCGACAGGGGGCTCAACTAATGAAAAACTGTTTTTT
NA	TRBV18	TRBD1	TRBJ1-5	CASSRTGGNQPQHF	TGTGCCAGCTCACGTACAGGGGGCAATCAGCCCCAGCATTTT
NA	TRBV18	NA	TRBJ2-7	CASSLGLNAEQYF	TGTGCCAGCTCACTGGGACTGAACGCCGAGCAGTACTTC
NA	TRBV11-2	NA	TRBJ2-1	CASSLTGTLPQEQFF	TGTGCCAGCAGCTTAACCGGGACTCTTCCTCAGGAGCAGTTCTTC
NA	TRBV5-8	NA	TRBJ1-5	CASNPLGVGDQPQHF	TGTGCCAGCAACCCGCTTGGTGTCGGAGATCAGCCCCAGCATTTT
NA	TRBV9	NA	TRBJ1-3	CASSVGSTGNTIYF	TGTGCCAGCAGCGTAGGGTCGACAGGAAACACCATATATTTT
NA	TRBV18	NA	TRBJ2-2	CASSPVETGELFF	TGTGCCAGCTCACCTGTTGAGACCGGGGAGCTGTTTTTT
NA	TRBV19	TRBD1	TRBJ2-2	CASSGTGRFGELFF	TGTGCCAGTAGTGGGACAGGGCGGTTTGGGGAGCTGTTTTTT
NA	TRBV5-6	TRBD1	TRBJ2-7	CASTVGRGHFYEQYF	TGTGCCAGCACCGTGGGCAGGGGGCATTTCTACGAGCAGTACTTC
NA	TRBV28	NA	TRBJ2-7	CASQGLNYEQYF	TGTGCCAGCCAGGGTCTTAACTACGAGCAGTACTTC
NA	TRBV3-1/TRBV3-2	TRBD1	TRBJ2-7	CASSQRSRDRFFFPYEQYF	TGTGCCAGCAGCCAAAGATCAAGGGACAGATTTTTTTTCCCCTACGAGCAGTACTTC
NA	TRBV7-2	TRBD2	TRBJ2-7	CASSSPLAGGPYEQYF	TGTGCCAGCAGCTCCCCACTAGCGGGAGGGCCCTACGAGCAGTACTTC
NA	TRBV2	NA	TRBJ2-1	CASSLDTYNEQFF	TGTGCCAGCAGTCTGGACACTTACAATGAGCAGTTCTTC
NA	TRBV4-3	NA	TRBJ1-1	CASRQYRIQNTEAFF	TGCGCCAGCAGACAGTACAGAATTCAGAACACTGAAGCTTTCTTT
NA	TRBV9	NA	TRBJ1-1	CASSVAPTGNTEAFF	TGTGCCAGCAGCGTAGCTCCGACAGGGAACACTGAAGCTTTCTTT
NA	TRBV24-1	NA	TRBJ1-1	CATSDSGGINTEAFF	TGTGCCACCAGTGATTCGGGGGGGATAAACACTGAAGCTTTCTTT
NA	TRBV28	NA	TRBJ1-6	CASTQGGSPLHF	TGTGCCAGCACGCAGGGAGGATCACCCCTCCACTTT
once	TRBV30	NA	TRBJ1-2	CAWSDPAGRNYGYTF	TGTGCCTGGAGCGACCCGGCGGGTAGAAACTATGGCTACACCTTC
NA	TRBV2	TRBD1	TRBJ2-7	CASSEYGQGAHEQYF	TGTGCCAGCAGTGAATATGGACAGGGGGCACACGAGCAGTACTTC
NA	TRBV29-1	TRBD1	TRBJ2-7	CSVGWDRVHEQYF	TGCAGCGTTGGATGGGACAGGGTCCACGAGCAGTACTTC
NA	TRBV19	NA	TRBJ2-4	CASSPGRGGQGNIQYF	TGTGCCAGTAGTCCCGGGCGGGGGGGACAGGGGAACATTCAGTACTTC
NA	TRBV3-1/TRBV3-2	TRBD2	TRBJ2-1	CASSQGTINYNEQFF	TGTGCCAGCAGCCAGGGGACTATTAACTACAATGAGCAGTTCTTC